The 20 T cell receptor beta chains below all came from one sample that was sequenced in a study of post-analysis software for immune sequencing data. Study conclusions and caveats: A handful of TRBV segments, including TRBV5-6, TRBV5-1 and TRBV20-1, were more frequent in patients than controls.

Unique molecular identifiers featured in each of the TCR beta cDNA libraries. Via MiXCR, TCRdb re-called the PCR reads, giving one row per CDR3 protein. The repertoire has roughly 600,000 distinct CDR3 sequences, roughly 46% of them found once; the top ten carry around 1.7%. Their antigens are not known. The sample was blood. Receptors were obtained from a girl aged 5 to 17 with multiple sclerosis.

The V call is TRBV20-1, the J call TRBJ2-7, with a possible D match to TRBD1 (5 bases). The CDR3 is made up of 14 amino acids. CDR1 DFQATT and CDR2 SNEGSKA come from the germline V gene (reference sequence). V shed 4 bases and J shed 4 bases, with 17 bases lying between them. The CDR3 nucleotides are TGCAGTGCTATGAGGACAACCACAGCTTACGAGCAGTACTTC. Translated, it gives CSAMRTTTAYEQYF.

The rearrangement joins TRBV20-1 to TRBJ2-5, with 7 bases matching TRBD1. This CDR3 comprises 16 residues. V was pared by 6 bases and J by 1 base, with 14 bases of the junction left unmatched. Germline V gives CDR1 DFQATT, CDR2 SNEGSKA (reference sequence). CDR3 coding DNA: TGCAGTGCCGATTCACCGGGACAGAGGATCCAAGAGACCCAGTACTTC. Translating it yields CSADSPGQRIQETQYF.

The chain uses TRBV3-1 and TRBJ2-5; D gene ambiguous. The end of the DNA is better explained by TRBJ2-7, so the J call may be wrong. CDR1 LGHDT and CDR2 YNNKEL come from the germline V gene (reference sequence). The CDR3 loop spans 17 amino acids. As DNA, the CDR3 is TGTGCCAGCAGCCAACCCATTACCAAACACGGCACCTACGAGCAGTACTTC. It is translated as CASSQPITKHGTYEQYF.

The rearrangement joins TRBV7-9 to TRBJ2-1; 13 bases fit TRBD2. The CDR3 covers 17 residues. The V and J ends lost 5 bases and 8 bases, in that order; junction bases with no gene match: 12. CDR1 and CDR2 from the germline V gene are SEHNR and FQNEAQ (reference sequence). The CDR3 spells CASSTTSGRAVYDEQFF. In nucleotides, the CDR3 is TGTGCCAGCAGCACCACTAGCGGGAGGGCCGTTTACGATGAGCAGTTCTTC.

The chain is built from TRBV7-9 and TRBJ2-6; no clear D gene. The V gene lost 5 bases and the J gene lost 0 bases, with 14 bases spanning the gap. Germline loops: CDR1 SEHNR, CDR2 FQNEAQ (reference sequence). This CDR3 region has 17 residues. CDR3 protein: CASSRQAISSGANVLTF. CDR3 coding DNA: TGTGCCAGCAGCCGACAAGCTATTAGCTCTGGGGCCAACGTCCTGACTTTC.

This clonotype was found once. The J gene is TRBJ1-6, the V gene TRBV5-6; D is ambiguous. Germline CDR1 is SGHDT and CDR2 is YYEEEE. Deletions cut 0 bases from V and 10 bases from J, with 8 bases between. The CDR3 contains 13 residues. The CDR3 here is CASSLGRRSPLHF. The DNA for the CDR3 is TGTGCCAGCAGCTTGGGTCGGAGGTCACCCCTCCACTTT.

This clonotype was found once. The chain uses TRBV12-3 or TRBV12-4 and TRBJ2-1; the D gene is possibly TRBD2 (6 bases). The CDR3 is 18 residues long. Trimming pared 0 bases from V and 0 bases from J, leaving 15 bases between. The CDR3 region is CASSLADPGLHSYNEQFF. The DNA of the CDR3 is TGTGCCAGCAGTTTAGCGGATCCGGGACTGCACTCCTACAATGAGCAGTTCTTC.

The V gene is TRBV10-3, the J gene TRBJ2-1; the D gene is possibly TRBD1 (5 bases). The CDR3 contains 14 residues. The V gene lost 2 bases and the J gene lost 6 bases, with 11 bases spanning the gap. CDR1 and CDR2 (germline): ENHRY, SYGVKD. CDR3 nucleotides: TGTGCCATCAGTGAGCCGAGTAGGGGCAATGAGCAGTTCTTC. Protein: CAISEPSRGNEQFF.

The rearrangement joins TRBV5-5 to TRBJ1-2; 7 positions match TRBD1. Losses at the gene ends were 4 bases for V and 2 bases for J; bases not matched to a gene: 8. Germline V gene data show CDR1 as SGHKS and CDR2 as YYEKEE (reference sequence). CDR3 length equals 15 residues. This CDR3 is CASSHRGPNNYGYTF. The CDR3 DNA follows: TGTGCCAGCAGCCACAGGGGACCCAACAACTATGGCTACACCTTC.

About this clonotype: One end of the junction does not line up with germline, which may come from a read error. This chain uses TRBV12-3 or TRBV12-4 with TRBJ1-2; D is possibly TRBD1 (6 bases). CDR3 size: 14 residues. CDR3 loop: CTSSFDRPNYGYTF. The CDR3 nucleotides are TGTACCAGCAGTTTCGACAGGCCCAACTATGGCTACACCTTC.

The sample holds a few counts of this clonotype. This sequence joins TRBV12-3 or TRBV12-4 and TRBJ2-1, with TRBD2 identical over 14 bases. The V segment lost 6 bases and the J segment 2 bases; nucleotides outside the gene matches: 6. The CDR3 runs to 17 residues. The CDR3 DNA follows: TGTGCCAGCAGCTCCGGGACTAGCGGGGGTGCCTACAATGAGCAGTTCTTC. Translated, it gives CASSSGTSGGAYNEQFF.

This clonotype was detected only a few times. The V gene is TRBV2, the J gene TRBJ2-1, with 10 bases aligning to TRBD2. The CDR3 loop spans 15 amino acids. The V and J ends lost 6 bases and 7 bases, in that order; junction bases with no gene match: 9. Per the germline V gene, CDR1 is SNHLY and CDR2 is FYNNEI. CDR3 sequence reads: CASRTGTSAKNEQFF. The CDR3 DNA reads TGTGCCAGCAGGACCGGGACTAGCGCGAAGAATGAGCAGTTCTTC. Based on the CDR3 plus reference TRBV2 and TRBJ2-1, the full variable domain is EPEVTQTPSHQVTQMGQEVILRCVPISNHLYFYWYRQILGQKVEFLVSFYNNEISEKSEIFDDQFSVERPDGSNFTLKIRSTKLEDSAMYFCASRTGTSAKNEQFFGPGTRLTVL.

V and J are TRBV5-1 and TRBJ2-3; perhaps TRBD2 as D (6 bases). The V end lost 3 bases, the J end lost 2 bases, and 19 bases lay between the germline ends. CDR3 length: 17 amino acids. The germline gives CDR1 SGHRS, CDR2 YFSETQ. CDR3 sequence reads: CASSSPRSGEYTDTQYF. The CDR3 DNA reads TGCGCCAGCAGCTCCCCACGGTCGGGGGAATACACAGATACGCAGTATTTT. Drawing the rest from reference TRBV5-1 and TRBJ2-3, the complete variable domain is KAGVTQTPRYLIKTRGQQVTLSCSPISGHRSVSWYQQTPGQGLQFLFEYFSETQRNKGNFPGRFSGRQFSNSRSEMNVSTLELGDSALYLCASSSPRSGEYTDTQYFGPGTRLTVL.

This clonotype was detected only a few times. The V gene is TRBV29-1, the J gene TRBJ2-1, with D maybe TRBD1 (5 bases). The CDR3 is 14 residues long. V lost 1 base, J lost 5 bases, and 12 bases lay in between. Germline V CDR1 and CDR2: SQVTM, ANQGSEA. CDR3 in DNA: TGCAGCGTTGAAGGGCAGGGATACAACAATGAGCAGTTCTTC. This sequence encodes CSVEGQGYNNEQFF.

V and J are TRBV5-1 and TRBJ1-1; TRBD1 might be the D (5 bases). V dropped 6 bases and J dropped 5 bases, with 17 bases sitting between them. This CDR3 has 14 residues. CDR1 SGHRS and CDR2 YFSETQ come from the germline V gene. The CDR3 here is CASTLKEGLTEAFF. The CDR3 DNA follows: TGCGCCAGCACTCTTAAAGAGGGGCTGACTGAAGCTTTCTTT.

CDR3 sequence reads: CASSLEATGGLQKLFF. The CDR3 DNA follows: TGTGCCAGCAGTTTAGAAGCGACAGGGGGTTTGCAGAAACTGTTTTTT. The chain uses TRBV12-3 or TRBV12-4 and TRBJ1-4; TRBD1 agrees at 9 bases. The CDR3 runs to 16 residues. V lost 1 base and J lost 11; bases outside the gene matches: 11.

This clonotype was found a few times. V and J are TRBV7-3 and TRBJ2-1; D might be TRBD1 (6 bases). This CDR3 is built from 15 residues. The ends were cut back, 2 bases at V and 5 bases at J, with 13 bases in the middle. CDR1 is SGHTA and CDR2 is FQGTGA in the germline V gene. The CDR3 coding sequence is TGTGCCAGCAGCTTAGGGGGCATCCCCAACAATGAGCAGTTCTTC. Residues: CASSLGGIPNNEQFF.

The chain uses TRBV7-2 and TRBJ1-6; 8 bases line up with TRBD1. Germline V CDR1 and CDR2: SGHTA, FQGNSA. V was clipped by 5 bases and J by 11 bases; unmatched bases: 8. The CDR3 covers 14 residues. DNA of the CDR3: TGTGCCAGCAGCCCGACAGGGGTTAGGGCACCCCTCCACTTT. Its protein is CASSPTGVRAPLHF.

The V gene is TRBV10-3, the J gene TRBJ2-3, with D possibly TRBD1 on 7 matching bases. The CDR3 consists of 15 residues. Trimming pared 11 bases from V and 7 bases from J, leaving 25 bases between. Germline CDR1 ENHRY, CDR2 SYGVKD. The CDR3 reads CASHGGGEDANTQYF. The CDR3 region has the DNA TGTGCCTCTCACGGAGGGGGCGAGGATGCCAATACGCAGTATTTT.

This clonotype was recorded a few times. V is TRBV12-3 or TRBV12-4 and J is TRBJ2-5; D might be TRBD2 (6 bases). V lost 7 bases to trimming and J lost 5 bases, with 11 bases between them. This CDR3 spans 12 amino acids. The CDR3 here is CASNGGGETQYF. In DNA, the CDR3 is TGTGCCAGCAACGGGGGTGGGGAGACCCAGTACTTC.